This T cell receptor (beta chain) was recorded in a study of spatial heterogeneity in lung cancer. Study details: The average count in raw reads for each unique TCR and UMI combination exceeded nine appearances.

This sample's time point: sample taken at primary tumor resection. Without sorting, whole RNA was sequenced from tumor, nontumor lung or frozen PBMC. Broader study findings: Ubiquitous expanded tumor TCRs were seen in blood more at resection than at follow-up.

Every cDNA TCR molecule received its own unique molecular identifier. Each CDR3 protein is one row after TCRdb ran MiXCR on the 5' RACE reads. In the table there are 30,000 to 45,000 distinct CDR3 sequences, 5.2% of which are singletons. This CDR3 has 19 amino acids. The germline V gene encodes CDR1 LGHDT and CDR2 YNNKEL (reference sequence). V dropped 2 bases and J dropped 2 bases, with 25 bases sitting between them. The sample holds many counts of this clonotype. What it binds is unknown. V gene TRBV3-1 combines with J gene TRBJ2-7; D uncertain. This TCR was recovered from a female donor with early-stage non-small cell lung cancer. The sequences come from PBMCs, collected at surgery. In nucleotides, the CDR3 is TGTGCCAGCAGCCAACCCTTTCACCCGGGTAGCCCCCGCCCCTACGAGCAGTACTTC. Translating it yields CASSQPFHPGSPRPYEQYF.